Listed here are 13 T cell receptor beta chains from one sample, sequenced in a study of blood T cell repertoires in COVID-19. The protocol was immunoSEQ multiplex PCR, while the TCRdb copy is restricted to in-frame clones and leaves out a portion. This table holds 150,000 to 200,000 clones, roughly 90% found once. Sequences were obtained from peripheral blood. The receptors come from a man between 65 and 85 years old with active or convalescent COVID-19.

The chain is built from TRBV24-1 and TRBJ2-3; 10 bases agree with TRBD2. The junction had 4 bases not matched to a gene; V was cut back by 3 bases and J by 2 bases. CDR1 is KGHDR, CDR2 SFDVKD, per germline. CDR3 length: 16 residues. The CDR3 bases are TGTGCCACCAGTGATGCTAGCGGGGGTTCCACAGATACGCAGTATTTT. Translated: CATSDASGGSTDTQYF.

V gene TRBV5-1 combines with J gene TRBJ2-3; 12 bases line up with TRBD2. Germline V gives CDR1 SGHRS, CDR2 YFSETQ. Unmatched junction bases numbered 6, after V lost 4 bases and J lost 6 bases. CDR3 length: 15 amino acids. Written as DNA, the CDR3 is TGCGCCAGCAGCCCACTAGCGGGGGGAGACGATACGCAGTATTTT. Translation: CASSPLAGGDDTQYF.

J is TRBJ1-5 and V is TRBV2; 9 nucleotides agree with TRBD1. Germline values: CDR1 SNHLY, CDR2 FYNNEI. CDR3 length: 17 amino acids. Trimming at V came to 6 bases and at J to 6 bases, leaving 15 bases not matched to a gene. CDR3 sequence reads: CASSARDRVLMSQPQHF. In nucleotides, the CDR3 is TGTGCCAGCAGCGCCCGGGACAGGGTATTAATGAGTCAGCCCCAGCATTTT.

The chain recombines TRBV7-8 with TRBJ1-4; 8 positions match TRBD1. Germline V gives CDR1 SGHVS, CDR2 FQNEAQ. The CDR3 consists of 16 residues. V gave up 5 bases and J gave up 8 bases; unmatched junction bases: 13. In DNA, the CDR3 is TGTGCCAGCAGCGCATTGCGGGACAGGCAAAACGAAAAACTGTTTTTT. It yields the protein CASSALRDRQNEKLFF.

This chain connects TRBV6-5 to TRBJ1-1, with D perhaps TRBD1 (5 bases). The V gene's germline CDR1 is MNHEY and CDR2 SVGAGI. The CDR3 has 14 residues. V lost 6 bases and J 4 bases, leaving 15 bases between the germline ends. CDR3 nucleotide sequence: TGTGCCAGCAGCAGACAGTGGCTCGGCACTGAAGCTTTCTTT. This sequence encodes CASSRQWLGTEAFF.

The V and J genes are TRBV6-5 and TRBJ1-6; unclear D gene. Between the trimmed V and J ends, which lost 7 bases and 6 bases, there was a span of 16 bases. CDR3 length equals 15 residues. Per the germline V gene, CDR1 is MNHEY and CDR2 is SVGAGI. CDR3 DNA: TGTGCCAGCACCGCAGAGCCGGGAGGTAATTCACCCCTCCACTTT. Its protein is CASTAEPGGNSPLHF.

This clone has a handful of counts. The J gene is TRBJ2-1, the V gene TRBV28; TRBD2 agrees at 7 bases. This CDR3 has 14 amino acids. Per germline, CDR1 MDHEN and CDR2 SYDVKM. Trimming cost V 10 bases and J 5 bases; bases outside gene matches: 11. CDR3 region: CATLVGGVHNEQFF. CDR3 coding DNA: TGTGCCACCCTAGTGGGAGGGGTCCACAATGAGCAGTTCTTC.

The genes are TRBV5-1 and TRBJ1-5, with a possible D match to TRBD1 (5 bases). V lost 4 bases and J 4 bases, leaving 15 bases between the germline ends. Germline V gene lookup returns CDR1 SGHRS and CDR2 YFSETQ. The CDR3 is 15 amino acids. In DNA, the CDR3 is TGCGCCAGCAGCCCGGACGGGGGATTTAATCAGCCCCAGCATTTT. It yields the protein CASSPDGGFNQPQHF.

The chain joins TRBV4-3 to TRBJ2-5; 9 bases line up with TRBD1. Germline V gene data show CDR1 as LGHNA and CDR2 as YSLEER. J was trimmed by 5 bases and V by 0 bases; bases with no gene match: 10. This CDR3 has 17 residues. This chain's CDR3 is CASSQESEFGQGETQYF. CDR3 bases: TGCGCCAGCAGCCAAGAATCCGAATTCGGACAGGGGGAGACCCAGTACTTC.

J is TRBJ1-5 and V is TRBV30; D is ambiguous. The CDR3 runs to 12 residues. Trimming took 0 bases from V and 6 from J, leaving 6 bases between them. Germline V CDR1 and CDR2: GTSNPN, SVGIG (reference sequence). The CDR3 DNA reads as TGTGCCTGGAGTGTCAACTTTCAGCCCCAGCATTTT. Its protein product is CAWSVNFQPQHF.

This chain links TRBV18 with TRBJ1-3, with D hard to call. CDR1 KGHSH and CDR2 LQKENI come from the germline V gene. The CDR3 is 17 residues long. Trimming shortened V by 2 bases and J by 0 bases, and 14 bases separated the two germline ends. The DNA of the CDR3 is TGTGCCAGCTCACCATTATCCGGGAGAGGCTCTGGAAACACCATATATTTT. Amino acids: CASSPLSGRGSGNTIYF.

V and J are TRBV18 and TRBJ2-7, with D perhaps TRBD1 (5 bases). The V gene lost 0 bases and the J gene lost 2 bases, with 8 bases spanning the gap. CDR3 length: 14 amino acids. The germline V gene encodes CDR1 KGHSH and CDR2 LQKENI. CDR3 sequence (DNA): TGTGCCAGCTCACCACCAAGGGGCCCCTACGAGCAGTACTTC. This codes for CASSPPRGPYEQYF.

This clone was observed a few times. The V and J genes are TRBV19 and TRBJ2-1, with 8 bases that match TRBD2. The CDR3 loop spans 14 amino acids. Trimming removed 7 bases from V and 4 bases from J; junction bases left unmatched: 6. The germline V gene has CDR1 LNHDA and CDR2 SQIVND (reference sequence). CDR3 DNA: TGTGCCAGTATGCGGCAGCGGGGGTACAATGAGCAGTTCTTC. Residues: CASMRQRGYNEQFF.